A single sample gave rise to the 13 T cell receptor beta chains below, sequenced in a study of post-analysis software for immune sequencing data. Study-wide findings and caveats: Elevated frequency relative to controls characterized roughly five TRBV segments in patients, TRBV5-6, TRBV5-1 and TRBV20-1 among them.

Unique molecular identifiers had been added to the TCR beta cDNA libraries. TCRdb independently ran MiXCR on the PCR reads; one entry per CDR3 protein. This table has 650,000 to 900,000 distinct CDR3 sequences, more than 45% appearing once. For these TCRs, the target antigens are not known. Sequenced: blood. The receptor source for this set is a girl between 10 and 17 years old with multiple sclerosis.

This chain uses TRBV20-1 with TRBJ2-1; 8 nucleotides align to TRBD2. V was pared by 7 bases and J by 1 base, with 0 bases of the junction left unmatched. There are 12 residues in the CDR3. The germline CDR1 and CDR2 sequences are DFQATT and SNEGSKA (reference sequence). CDR3: CSGGRSYNEQFF. CDR3 nucleotide sequence: TGCAGTGGCGGGAGGTCCTACAATGAGCAGTTCTTC.

V usage is TRBV28 and J usage is TRBJ2-4; 7 nucleotides align to TRBD2. The germline gives CDR1 MDHEN, CDR2 SYDVKM. V trimming: 5 bases; J trimming: 13 bases; junction bases outside the gene matches: 14. CDR3 length equals 14 residues. The CDR3 sequence: CASSPGGSGNEQYF. The DNA of the CDR3 is TGTGCCAGCAGTCCTGGCGGGAGTGGCAATGAGCAGTACTTC.

In this sample, this clonotype turned up a few times. V is TRBV7-9 and J is TRBJ2-7; D ambiguous. This CDR3 spans 11 amino acids. The V end was cut by 5 bases, the J end by 4 bases, with 6 bases between. Looked up from germline, CDR1 is SEHNR and CDR2 is FQNEAQ (reference sequence). The CDR3 DNA sequence: TGTGCCAGCAGCGTAGAATACGAGCAGTACTTC. This gives the protein CASSVEYEQYF.

V usage is TRBV20-1 and J usage is TRBJ2-4, with a weak D call TRBD2 (5 bases). CDR3 length: 12 amino acids. V was pared by 2 bases and J by 7 bases, with 9 bases between. Germline CDR1 reads DFQATT; CDR2 reads SNEGSKA (reference sequence). CDR3 residues: CSARRGFNIQYF. CDR3 DNA sequence: TGCAGTGCTAGACGAGGGTTCAACATTCAGTACTTC.

The chain recombines TRBV3-1 with TRBJ2-5; D uncertain. With the DNA end fitting TRBJ2-7 better, the J assignment may be wrong. The CDR3 is made up of 14 amino acids. CDR1 and CDR2 from the germline V gene are LGHDT and YNNKEL (reference sequence). The chain's CDR3 is CASSQGSSNYEQYF. CDR3 in DNA: TGTGCCAGCAGCCAAGGCAGCAGCAACTACGAGCAGTACTTC.

The chain carries TRBV12-3 or TRBV12-4 and TRBJ2-7; D unresolved. The CDR3 sequence is 13 residues long. Deletions cut 6 bases from V and 3 bases from J, with 12 bases between. CDR3 in amino acids: CASRNFGHYEQYF. CDR3 in DNA: TGTGCCAGCAGAAACTTTGGCCACTACGAGCAGTACTTC.

The rearrangement links TRBV18 to TRBJ2-3; D possibly corresponds to TRBD2 (6 bases). Germline loops: CDR1 KGHSH, CDR2 LQKENI. V gave up 4 bases and J gave up 5 bases, with 7 bases separating them. The CDR3 runs to 12 residues. This CDR3 is CASSHGGDTQYF. The CDR3, as DNA: TGTGCCAGCTCACACGGGGGAGATACGCAGTATTTT.

This chain joins TRBV11-3 and TRBJ1-1, with unresolved D. The V gene lost 5 bases and the J gene lost 4 bases, with 14 bases spanning the gap. Germline V lookup: CDR1 SGHNT, CDR2 YENEEA. The CDR3 covers 14 residues. CDR3 nucleotides: TGTGCCAGCAGCCGACCCCTGGGGAGCACTGAAGCTTTCTTT. It encodes CASSRPLGSTEAFF.

A few counts support this clonotype. V gene TRBV12-3 or TRBV12-4 combines with J gene TRBJ2-2, with 9 bases that match TRBD2. The ends lost 6 bases at V and 0 bases at J; junction bases unmatched: 8. The CDR3 runs 17 residues. CDR3 sequence reads: CASSSGLAGANTGELFF. The DNA for the CDR3 is TGTGCCAGCAGCTCAGGTTTAGCGGGGGCGAACACCGGGGAGCTGTTTTTT.

This rearrangement joins TRBV5-1 to TRBJ2-2, with D uncertain. The V gene's germline CDR1 is SGHRS and CDR2 YFSETQ. The length of the CDR3 is 14 residues. V lost 0 bases and J lost 3, with 6 bases in between. The CDR3 loop is CASSLVVDTGELFF. CDR3 DNA sequence: TGCGCCAGCAGCTTGGTTGTGGACACCGGGGAGCTGTTTTTT.

The chain combines TRBV6-1 with TRBJ2-3; D remains unclear. V lost 4 bases and J 0 bases, leaving 14 bases between the germline ends. Per germline, CDR1 MNHNS and CDR2 SASEGT. This CDR3 has 16 amino acids. CDR3 in amino acids: CASSADPFLSTDTQYF. Written as DNA, the CDR3 is TGTGCCAGCAGTGCGGATCCATTCCTTAGCACAGATACGCAGTATTTT.

This chain joins TRBV24-1 and TRBJ2-1; 13 bases align to TRBD2. Unmatched junction bases numbered 7, after V lost 5 bases and J lost 7 bases. Per germline, CDR1 KGHDR and CDR2 SFDVKD. The CDR3 covers 16 residues. The DNA for the CDR3 is TGTGCCACCAGTGTCGGGGGACTAGCGGGACTGAATGAGCAGTTCTTC. Residues: CATSVGGLAGLNEQFF.

The chain recombines TRBV6-5 with TRBJ2-3, with a tentative D call TRBD2 (6 bases). V lost 5 bases and J lost 2, with 14 bases in between. The CDR3 length is 15 residues. Germline-derived CDR1 and CDR2 are MNHEY and SVGAGI. The CDR3 DNA sequence: TGTGCCAGCAGTGGCGGGACGGACCTCACAGATACGCAGTATTTT. It translates to CASSGGTDLTDTQYF.